This TCR beta chain is drawn from a study of Ad26.COV2.S vaccination and SARS-CoV-2 variants. Across the study: It was the COV1001 Ad26.COV2.S trial arm that included the donor.

Whole-study results and caveats: Placebo recipients trailed vaccine recipients in spike-specific TCR breadth.

Sequencing used immunoSEQ multiplex PCR; TCRdb keeps in-frame clones, though not all of them. The sample carries about 350,000 clones, less than 90% recorded once. In regard to this clone: Its antigen is as yet unknown.

Germline assignment: CDR1 SGHTA and CDR2 FQGNSA. The CDR3 is 15 amino acids. Losses at the gene ends were 4 bases for V and 4 bases for J; bases not matched to a gene: 8. Treatment defined: 15 to 20 received Ad26.COV2.S at low or high dose, single or two shots; five or six received placebo; per-sample allocation not given. Collection of the samples took place on day 63 after the first injection of vaccine or placebo. The origin of this receptor is a person aged 18 to 59 who received the Ad26.COV2.S COVID-19 vaccine or a placebo. This sequence joins TRBV7-2 and TRBJ1-1; 8 bases align to TRBD1. This specimen consisted of peripheral blood, obtained in a trial of Ad26.COV2.S vaccine versus placebo. In nucleotides, the CDR3 is TGTGCCAGCAGCTCCCTTCAGGGGGCGCGCACTGAAGCTTTCTTT. Its translation is CASSSLQGARTEAFF.